The 28 T cell receptor beta chains below were found in one sample sequenced in a study of cytomegalovirus exposure and HLA in healthy donors. 13 Jbeta primers and 60 Vbeta primers were used for the PCR. Assay: immunoSEQ multiplex PCR; the TCRdb copy retains only in-frame clones and omits some. The sample yields roughly 110,000 clones, approximately 74% seen once. Sequenced input: PBMCs. These receptors all come from a woman in her 40s in good health and CMV-seropositive.

This clone was observed a few times. This chain connects TRBV6-5 to TRBJ1-6, with TRBD1 matching over 7 bases. This CDR3 contains 14 residues. The trim removed 5 bases at V and 9 bases at J, leaving 7 bases unmatched. In germline, CDR1 is MNHEY, CDR2 SVGAGI. DNA of the CDR3: TGTGCCAGCAGTCTTGACAGGGTCTTTTCACCCCTCCACTTT. Its protein is CASSLDRVFSPLHF.

The chain has TRBV10-3 and TRBJ1-4; D is unclear. From germline, CDR1 is ENHRY and CDR2 SYGVKD. The CDR3 length is 16 residues. V was clipped by 0 bases and J by 7 bases, with 15 bases between them. CDR3 in DNA: TGTGCCATCAGTGAGTCGAGGAGTGGCCGCGTTGAAAAACTGTTTTTT. This sequence encodes CAISESRSGRVEKLFF.

The CDR3 nucleotides read TGTGCCAGCAGCTGGAAGGGGACTAGCGGGGGGTTAGGAAACATTCAGTACTTC. Residues: CASSWKGTSGGLGNIQYF. The chain employs TRBV13 and TRBJ2-4, with 15 bases fitting TRBD2. This CDR3 contains 18 residues. Trimming removed 4 bases from V and 6 bases from J; junction bases left unmatched: 10. CDR1 and CDR2 (germline): PRHDT, FYEKMQ (reference sequence). Complete variable domain (other parts from reference TRBV13 and TRBJ2-4): AAGVIQSPRHLIKEKRETATLKCYPIPRHDTVYWYQQGPGQDPQFLISFYEKMQSDKGSIPDRFSAQQFSDYHSELNMSSLELGDSALYFCASSWKGTSGGLGNIQYFGAGTRLSVL.

The rearrangement uses TRBV5-6 and TRBJ1-4; the D gene is possibly TRBD1 (6 bases). Germline V gene data show CDR1 as SGHDT and CDR2 as YYEEEE. The CDR3 has 15 amino acids. V dropped 1 base and J dropped 5 bases, with 12 bases sitting between them. In DNA form, the CDR3 reads TGTGCCAGCAGCTTGTTCGAACAGGGAAATGAAAAACTGTTTTTT. Translated, it gives CASSLFEQGNEKLFF.

The chain recombines TRBV18 with TRBJ1-1, with D possibly TRBD1 on 6 matching bases. The CDR3 has 15 amino acids. Germline-derived CDR1 and CDR2 are KGHSH and LQKENI. The V and J ends lost 3 bases and 5 bases respectively, with 16 bases between them. The CDR3 here is CASSPGTIPGTEAFF. As DNA, the CDR3 is TGTGCCAGCTCACCTGGGACAATCCCGGGGACTGAAGCTTTCTTT.

The rearrangement joins TRBV11-1 to TRBJ2-7; 12 nucleotides match TRBD1. CDR1 is SGHAT and CDR2 is FQDESV in the germline V gene (reference sequence). CDR3 length equals 16 residues. V was pared by 5 bases and J by 0 bases, with 5 bases of the junction left unmatched. CDR3 sequence (DNA): TGTGCCAGCAGCGGGGACAGGGGGCCTCACTCCTACGAGCAGTACTTC. Translated: CASSGDRGPHSYEQYF.

The chain carries TRBV7-8 and TRBJ2-5; the D gene is possibly TRBD1 (5 bases). Germline CDR1 is SGHVS and CDR2 is FQNEAQ. The CDR3 extends over 14 amino acids. V lost 5 bases, J lost 3 bases, and 13 bases lay in between. The CDR3 nucleotides read TGTGCCAGCAGCGCCAGGGTTTTAGAAGAGACCCAGTACTTC. It specifies CASSARVLEETQYF.

This clone was observed a few times. CDR3 protein: CATSRDPGMENIQYF. CDR3 coding DNA: TGTGCCACCAGCAGAGATCCGGGAATGGAAAACATTCAGTACTTC. V gene TRBV15 combines with J gene TRBJ2-4, with D maybe TRBD2 (5 bases). V was cut by 0 bases and J by 5 bases, with 11 bases left in between. This CDR3 has 15 residues. Germline V gene data show CDR1 as LNHNV and CDR2 as YYDKDF (reference sequence).

This clone was detected a few times. The gene calls are TRBV5-1 and TRBJ1-3; maybe TRBD1 (6 bases). Germline CDR1 SGHRS, CDR2 YFSETQ. The CDR3 covers 15 residues. The V gene lost 7 bases and the J gene lost 0 bases, with 14 bases spanning the gap. CDR3 in amino acids: CASSTGGSSGNTIYF. CDR3 sequence (DNA): TGCGCCAGCTCGACAGGCGGAAGCTCTGGAAACACCATATATTTT.

The chain links TRBV6-4 to TRBJ2-1; 8 bases map to TRBD1. Germline CDR1 reads MRHNA; CDR2 reads SNTAGT. J was trimmed by 5 bases and V by 5 bases; bases with no gene match: 2. This CDR3 contains 13 residues. The CDR3 reads CASSTTGDNEQFF. The CDR3 bases are TGTGCCAGCAGTACGACAGGGGACAATGAGCAGTTCTTC.

This chain uses TRBV30 with TRBJ1-1; 10 bases map to TRBD1. There are 15 residues in the CDR3. The germline gives CDR1 GTSNPN, CDR2 SVGIG (reference sequence). The ends lost 2 bases at V and 3 bases at J; junction bases unmatched: 6. The CDR3 bases are TGTGCCTGGAGTCTTTGGACAGGGGGTTACACTGAAGCTTTCTTT. This codes for CAWSLWTGGYTEAFF.

The gene calls are TRBV9 and TRBJ1-2, with D perhaps TRBD1 (5 bases). This CDR3 spans 13 amino acids. Germline CDR1 SGDLS, CDR2 YYNGEE. The V end lost 4 bases, the J end lost 5 bases, and 12 bases lay between the germline ends. The CDR3 region is CASSPQTEYGYTF. The CDR3 DNA is TGTGCCAGCAGCCCGCAGACAGAGTATGGCTACACCTTC.

This clone was seen a few times. The chain employs TRBV6-1 and TRBJ2-7; D is possibly TRBD2 (5 bases). Trimming took off 2 bases at V and 3 bases at J, with 14 bases between the two ends. There are 15 residues in the CDR3. CDR1 is MNHNS and CDR2 is SASEGT in the germline V gene. Written as DNA, the CDR3 is TGTGCCAGCAGTGAAAAGGAGGACGGGTTCTACGAGCAGTACTTC. This codes for CASSEKEDGFYEQYF.

The chain carries TRBV19 and TRBJ2-2, with TRBD1 as a possible D gene (6 bases). Trimming pared 3 bases from V and 1 base from J, leaving 12 bases between. Per the germline V gene, CDR1 is LNHDA and CDR2 is SQIVND (reference sequence). CDR3 size: 16 residues. In nucleotides, the CDR3 is TGTGCCAGTAGTATTAGCGACAGGTTGAACACCGGGGAGCTGTTTTTT. Amino acids: CASSISDRLNTGELFF.

Concerning this clone: Other DNA sequences from this sample encode an identical CDR3 as well. This chain links TRBV15 with TRBJ2-5; D is perhaps TRBD2 (5 bases). The CDR3 length is 13 residues. CDR1 and CDR2 (germline): LNHNV, YYDKDF (reference sequence). V lost 0 bases and J 4 bases, leaving 6 bases between the germline ends. The CDR3 DNA is TGTGCCACCAGCAGAGATCGGGGAGAGACCCAGTACTTC. Its translation is CATSRDRGETQYF.

The chain links TRBV4-3 to TRBJ1-2; no clear D. The CDR3 spans 15 residues. CDR1 and CDR2 from the germline V gene are LGHNA and YSLEER. Trimming removed 4 bases from V and 0 bases from J, with 12 bases in between. CDR3 sequence (DNA): TGCGCCAGCAGCCCGAGGGTGTCGGCTAACTATGGCTACACCTTC. Its protein is CASSPRVSANYGYTF.

V is TRBV25-1 and J is TRBJ1-1; perhaps TRBD1 as D (6 bases). This CDR3 has 14 residues. In germline, CDR1 is MGHDK, CDR2 SYGVNS. V lost 5 bases and J lost 1, with 11 bases in between. CDR3 amino acids: CASSSTGWNTEAFF. CDR3 coding DNA: TGTGCCAGCAGTTCGACAGGATGGAACACTGAAGCTTTCTTT. Filled out from reference TRBV25-1 and TRBJ1-1, the complete variable domain reads EADIYQTPRYLVIGTGKKITLECSQTMGHDKMYWYQQDPGMELHLIHYSYGVNSTEKGDLSSESTVSRIRTEHFPLTLESARPSHTSQYLCASSSTGWNTEAFFGQGTRLTVV.

The chain employs TRBV7-2 and TRBJ1-6, with TRBD1 as a possible D gene (5 bases). The CDR3 extends over 12 amino acids. The germline CDR1 and CDR2 sequences are SGHTA and FQGNSA. V was pared by 3 bases and J by 10 bases, with 7 bases between. The CDR3 region has the DNA TGTGCCAGCAGCTTCCAGGGCTCACCCCTCCACTTT. It encodes CASSFQGSPLHF.

This sequence joins TRBV4-1 and TRBJ1-1; D might be TRBD1 (6 bases). This CDR3 is built from 15 residues. Trimming shortened V by 0 bases and J by 9 bases, and 17 bases separated the two germline ends. Germline CDR1 and CDR2: MGHRA and YSYEKL. CDR3 DNA: TGCGCCAGCAGCCAAGATGGGGGGGCGCGGTTTAAAGCTTTCTTT. Protein: CASSQDGGARFKAFF.

The chain employs TRBV5-6 and TRBJ1-1; D not certain. With 4 bases removed from V and 1 base from J, the gap between germline ends came to 8 bases. Per germline, CDR1 SGHDT and CDR2 YYEEEE. The CDR3 spans 13 residues. The CDR3: CASSPAANTEAFF. In nucleotides, the CDR3 is TGTGCCAGCAGCCCCGCGGCGAACACTGAAGCTTTCTTT.

This clone came up once. The chain is built from TRBV4-2 and TRBJ1-2, with 12 positions matching TRBD1. This CDR3 has 16 residues. V trimming: 3 bases; J trimming: 3 bases; junction bases outside the gene matches: 5. Germline assignment: CDR1 LGHNA and CDR2 YNFKEQ. CDR3 DNA: TGTGCCAGCAGCCAGACCGGGACAGGGGGCGACTATGGCTACACCTTC. It is translated as CASSQTGTGGDYGYTF.

The V call is TRBV15, the J call TRBJ1-6; tentative D call: TRBD1 (5 bases). CDR1 LNHNV and CDR2 YYDKDF come from the germline V gene (reference sequence). The V and J ends lost 0 bases and 7 bases respectively, with 10 bases between them. The CDR3 is made up of 15 amino acids. The CDR3 loop reads CATSRDLGGNSPLHF. The DNA for the CDR3 is TGTGCCACCAGCAGAGATCTGGGGGGGAATTCACCCCTCCACTTT.

This clone occurred once. CDR3 amino acids: CASSFGGTYGYTF. CDR3 nucleotide sequence: TGCGCCAGCAGCTTCGGGGGAACCTATGGCTACACCTTC. This rearrangement joins TRBV5-1 to TRBJ1-2; possibly TRBD1 for D (5 bases). The V end lost 2 bases, the J end lost 4 bases, and 9 bases lay between the germline ends. The V gene's germline CDR1 is SGHRS and CDR2 YFSETQ. This CDR3 is 13 amino acids long.

This CDR3 reads CASSRGHRDGYTF. In DNA form, the CDR3 reads TGTGCCAGCAGTAGGGGCCACCGGGATGGCTACACCTTC. This chain connects TRBV6-5 to TRBJ1-2; D possibly corresponds to TRBD1 (5 bases). The V end lost 5 bases, the J end lost 6 bases, and 13 bases lay between the germline ends. Germline V lookup: CDR1 MNHEY, CDR2 SVGAGI. The CDR3 length is 13 residues.

The V call is TRBV29-1, the J call TRBJ2-1, with TRBD1 identical over 9 bases. This CDR3 comprises 14 residues. The germline V gene has CDR1 SQVTM and CDR2 ANQGSEA. V dropped 6 bases and J dropped 7; count of bases not matched to a gene: 10. CDR3 sequence reads: CSVVRYRGLNEQFF. The DNA of the CDR3 is TGCAGCGTGGTAAGATACAGGGGGCTTAATGAGCAGTTCTTC.

This chain connects TRBV7-8 to TRBJ2-1; 9 positions agree with TRBD1. The germline CDR1 and CDR2 sequences are SGHVS and FQNEAQ. The CDR3 extends over 16 amino acids. V gave up 5 bases and J gave up 4 bases; unmatched junction bases: 9. CDR3 loop: CASSPGTGKWYNEQFF. The CDR3 bases are TGTGCCAGCAGCCCGGGGACAGGGAAATGGTACAATGAGCAGTTCTTC.

This clone was detected a few times. V and J are TRBV6-5 and TRBJ1-5, with 11 bases fitting TRBD1. Looked up from germline, CDR1 is MNHEY and CDR2 is SVGAGI. The CDR3 is 15 amino acids. With V trimmed by 5 bases and J by 6 bases, 6 bases remained unmatched. CDR3 amino acids: CASSPDRGPSQPQHF. As DNA, the CDR3 is TGTGCCAGCAGTCCGGACAGGGGGCCGAGTCAGCCCCAGCATTTT.

A few counts support this clone. The V and J genes are TRBV5-6 and TRBJ1-1, with D possibly matching TRBD1 (5 bases). V lost 3 bases and J 1 base, leaving 13 bases between the germline ends. The CDR3 totals 15 residues. The V gene's germline CDR1 is SGHDT and CDR2 YYEEEE. CDR3 region: CASSWGWGGNTEAFF. The CDR3 nucleotides are TGTGCCAGCAGCTGGGGCTGGGGGGGGAACACTGAAGCTTTCTTT.